These 18 T cell receptor beta chains were sequenced from one sample in a study of shared clonotypes between healthy human individuals. Some clones are missing from TCRdb's copy, which holds only in-frame ones; the method was immunoSEQ multiplex PCR. The sample yields roughly 1.5 million clones, about 98% seen once. The sequenced sample was naive CD4+ T cells sorted from blood. Sample subset: CD45RA+ positively selected. The receptors were gathered from a man younger than 40 in good health.

Concerning this clone itself: This sample includes further DNA sequences coding for the same CDR3. The chain employs TRBV5-4 and TRBJ2-7; no clear D. V lost 3 bases, J lost 3 bases, and 7 bases lay in between. Germline-derived CDR1 and CDR2 are SGHNT and YYREEE (reference sequence). This CDR3 is built from 12 residues. The CDR3 spells CASSSPDYEQYF. The DNA for the CDR3 is TGTGCCAGCAGCTCCCCAGACTACGAGCAGTACTTC.

The chain joins TRBV6-5 to TRBJ2-3, with D maybe TRBD1 (6 bases). The CDR3 covers 16 residues. Germline loops: CDR1 MNHEY, CDR2 SVGAGI. V lost 4 bases and J 0 bases, leaving 14 bases between the germline ends. CDR3 in amino acids: CASSSSTGSSTDTQYF. CDR3 sequence (DNA): TGTGCCAGCAGTTCCTCGACAGGTTCTAGCACAGATACGCAGTATTTT.

The V call is TRBV15, the J call TRBJ2-3; D remains ambiguous. The length of the CDR3 is 11 residues. CDR1 is LNHNV and CDR2 is YYDKDF in the germline V gene (reference sequence). V was shortened by 2 bases and J by 6 bases, with 3 bases between the two germline ends. The CDR3 spells CATSRLDTQYF. The CDR3 DNA reads TGTGCCACCAGCAGATTGGATACGCAGTATTTT.

The chain links TRBV15 to TRBJ2-5; TRBD1 might be the D (6 bases). V lost 8 bases and J lost 5, with 12 bases in between. The CDR3 loop spans 12 amino acids. From germline, CDR1 is LNHNV and CDR2 YYDKDF (reference sequence). The CDR3 sequence: CATATGRETQYF. CDR3 nucleotides: TGTGCCACCGCGACAGGCAGGGAGACCCAGTACTTC.

The chain recombines TRBV4-3 with TRBJ2-5; possibly TRBD1 for D (5 bases). The CDR3 spans 13 residues. Germline assignment: CDR1 LGHNA and CDR2 YSLEER. Between the trimmed V and J ends, which lost 3 bases and 5 bases, there was a span of 10 bases. The CDR3 DNA reads as TGCGCCAGCAGCCATACAGGTTCGGAGACCCAGTACTTC. Amino acid sequence: CASSHTGSETQYF.

This chain joins TRBV5-1 and TRBJ1-2; TRBD1 matches 9 bases. The junction had 6 bases not matched to a gene; V was cut back by 4 bases and J by 8 bases. In germline, CDR1 is SGHRS, CDR2 YFSETQ. This CDR3 contains 13 residues. The CDR3 protein is CASSTPGQGGYTF. The CDR3 DNA is TGCGCCAGCAGCACCCCGGGACAGGGAGGCTACACCTTC.

The chain uses TRBV27 and TRBJ1-4; D ambiguous. The V gene's germline CDR1 is MNHEY and CDR2 SMNVEV (reference sequence). Deletions cut 4 bases from V and 5 bases from J, with 11 bases between. CDR3 length: 14 residues. The DNA for the CDR3 is TGTGCCAGCAGTTGGCGCGGAAGAAATGAAAAACTGTTTTTT. Its translation: CASSWRGRNEKLFF.

The V and J genes are TRBV27 and TRBJ2-2, with 11 positions matching TRBD2. Germline V gene data show CDR1 as MNHEY and CDR2 as SMNVEV (reference sequence). The junction had 14 bases not matched to a gene; V was cut back by 5 bases and J by 9 bases. CDR3 length equals 17 residues. CDR3 coding DNA: TGTGCCAGCAGTCCTTCTGTCGGGACTAGCGGCACTAGGGAGCTGTTTTTT. Translation gives CASSPSVGTSGTRELFF.

This chain connects TRBV28 to TRBJ2-7; weak D call: TRBD1 (5 bases). Looked up from germline, CDR1 is MDHEN and CDR2 is SYDVKM. Trimming stripped 5 bases from V and 0 bases from J, with 14 bases between. The CDR3 loop spans 15 amino acids. CDR3 sequence (DNA): TGTGCCAGCAGTGACCCAGGGCTCGACTCCTACGAGCAGTACTTC. It specifies CASSDPGLDSYEQYF.

The chain carries TRBV2 and TRBJ2-1, with TRBD2 matching 14 bases. Germline V gives CDR1 SNHLY, CDR2 FYNNEI. The CDR3 is made up of 17 amino acids. The junction had 12 bases not matched to a gene; V was cut back by 7 bases and J by 7 bases. The CDR3 region has the DNA TGTGCCAGCAAGGAGGCGGGAAGACTAGCGGGAGGGAATGAGCAGTTCTTC. As protein: CASKEAGRLAGGNEQFF.

The V call is TRBV27, the J call TRBJ2-1, with 7 bases aligning to TRBD1. After removal of 2 bases from V and 0 bases from J, the junction contained 4 bases not matched to a gene. The CDR3 contains 16 residues. Germline assignment: CDR1 MNHEY and CDR2 SMNVEV (reference sequence). The CDR3 reads CASSLRQGPSYNEQFF. The CDR3 bases are TGTGCCAGCAGTTTACGACAGGGACCCTCCTACAATGAGCAGTTCTTC.

The chain couples TRBV7-9 to TRBJ2-7, with 7 bases that match TRBD1. With 1 base clipped from V and 0 bases from J, the junction kept 6 bases outside the gene matches. Germline V lookup: CDR1 SEHNR, CDR2 FQNEAQ (reference sequence). This CDR3 comprises 16 residues. The CDR3 DNA reads TGTGCCAGCAGCTTAGGTGACAGGGCTAGCTCCTACGAGCAGTACTTC. Residues: CASSLGDRASSYEQYF.

This clone was observed once. The V call is TRBV7-2, the J call TRBJ2-1; 9 nucleotides agree with TRBD2. CDR1 and CDR2 from the germline V gene are SGHTA and FQGNSA. Trimming took 2 bases from V and 4 from J; bases not matched to a gene: 9. This CDR3 spans 17 amino acids. The CDR3 is CASSLLFAGGVYNEQFF. As DNA, the CDR3 is TGTGCCAGCAGCTTACTGTTCGCGGGAGGGGTATACAATGAGCAGTTCTTC.

The chain recombines TRBV18 with TRBJ2-7; 7 bases align to TRBD1. Looked up from germline, CDR1 is KGHSH and CDR2 is LQKENI. This CDR3 is 18 amino acids long. Trimming at V came to 2 bases and at J to 5 bases, leaving 18 bases not matched to a gene. CDR3 loop: CASSPLPFRDSHEHEQYF. The CDR3 DNA sequence: TGTGCCAGCTCACCATTACCCTTCCGGGACAGCCACGAACACGAGCAGTACTTC.

The V call is TRBV5-1, the J call TRBJ2-7; D possibly matches TRBD1 or TRBD2 (5 bases each). The CDR3 spans 17 residues. From germline, CDR1 is SGHRS and CDR2 YFSETQ. V lost 0 bases and J 4 bases, leaving 20 bases between the germline ends. The CDR3 protein is CASSLVLLANGAYEQYF. The CDR3, as DNA: TGCGCCAGCAGCTTGGTTCTCCTAGCAAACGGGGCTTACGAGCAGTACTTC.

This chain connects TRBV6-4 to TRBJ1-2; tentative D call: TRBD1 (5 bases). This CDR3 has 11 residues. V lost 10 bases to trimming and J lost 5 bases, with 11 bases between them. Per germline, CDR1 MRHNA and CDR2 SNTAGT. CDR3 loop: CATRVRYGYTF. The CDR3, as DNA: TGTGCCACCAGGGTTCGATATGGCTACACCTTC.

The gene calls are TRBV5-6 and TRBJ2-6; D is uncertain. The V and J ends lost 9 bases and 0 bases respectively, with 1 base between them. Germline CDR1 is SGHDT and CDR2 is YYEEEE. This CDR3 comprises 11 residues. The CDR3, as DNA: TGTGCCAACTCTGGGGCCAACGTCCTGACTTTC. Its protein is CANSGANVLTF.

This clone was found once. The chain links TRBV9 to TRBJ1-1, with 7 bases fitting TRBD1. This CDR3 is 14 amino acids long. CDR1 is SGDLS and CDR2 is YYNGEE in the germline V gene. V lost 2 bases, J lost 5 bases, and 6 bases stayed unmatched. CDR3 DNA: TGTGCCAGCAGCGTTTCGACAGGGCTTACTGAAGCTTTCTTT. Protein product: CASSVSTGLTEAFF. The full variable domain, its missing parts supplied by reference TRBV9 and TRBJ1-1, is DSGVTQTPKHLITATGQRVTLRCSPRSGDLSVYWYQQSLDQGLQFLIQYYNGEERAKGNILERFSAQQFPDLHSELNLSSLELGDSALYFCASSVSTGLTEAFFGQGTRLTVV.